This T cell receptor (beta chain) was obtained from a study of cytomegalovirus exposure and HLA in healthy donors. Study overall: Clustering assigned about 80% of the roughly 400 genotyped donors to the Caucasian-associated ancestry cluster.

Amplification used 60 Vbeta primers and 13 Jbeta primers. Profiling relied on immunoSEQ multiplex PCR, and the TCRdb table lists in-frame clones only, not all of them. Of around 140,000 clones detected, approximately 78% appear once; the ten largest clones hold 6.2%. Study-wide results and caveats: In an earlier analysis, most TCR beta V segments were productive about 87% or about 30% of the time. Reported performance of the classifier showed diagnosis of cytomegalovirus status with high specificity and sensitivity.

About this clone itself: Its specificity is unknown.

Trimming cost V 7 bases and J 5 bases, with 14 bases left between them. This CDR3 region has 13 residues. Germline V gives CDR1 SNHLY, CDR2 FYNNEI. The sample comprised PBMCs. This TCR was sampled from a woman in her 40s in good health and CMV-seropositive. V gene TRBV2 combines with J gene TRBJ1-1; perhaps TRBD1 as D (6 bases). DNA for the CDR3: TGTGCCAGCATCTCACAGGGATCGACTGAAGCTTTCTTT. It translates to CASISQGSTEAFF.